This T cell receptor (beta chain) stems from a study of blood T cells in healthy people across ages. Whole-study context: Through template switching, about one barcoded beta molecule was captured per two T cells, as measured in model experiments.

The CDR3 consists of 18 residues. Trimming took off 7 bases at V and 1 base at J, with 23 bases between the two ends. Germline V lookup: CDR1 SGHVS, CDR2 FNYEAQ. With a J-beta primer mix and a sample-barcoded 5' primer, a second PCR ran roughly 6 to 11 cycles. TCRdb recomputed calls from the 5' RACE reads with MiXCR, one row per CDR3 protein. The table shows about 830,000 distinct CDR3 sequences, with around 68% occurring only once. The sequenced material came from blood. The sequence derives from a man aged 25 to 40 in good health. V usage is TRBV7-6 and J usage is TRBJ1-5; the D gene is possibly TRBD1 (5 bases). The CDR3: CASTPKDGGSGSNQPQHF. CDR3 DNA sequence: TGTGCCAGCACCCCTAAGGACGGGGGGTCGGGAAGCAATCAGCCCCAGCATTTT.